The rows below give T cell receptor beta chains drawn from one sample of a study of spatial heterogeneity in lung cancer. Each CDR3 protein is one row after TCRdb ran MiXCR on the 5' RACE reads. Counted here are 9,500 to 12,000 distinct CDR3 sequences, over 9.5% occurring once; the ten biggest clones make up around 35%. The source was PBMCs, collected at follow-up. The receptors were sampled from a female donor with early-stage non-small cell lung cancer. The CDR3 runs from the conserved cysteine through the conserved F or W. Fields, in order: clone size, V gene, J gene, D gene, CDR3 DNA, CDR3 protein. A D gene is named only where the DNA matches it firmly. Clone sizes are given selectively: once, few, many, or a class where the clone is expanded.

clone size: many
V gene: TRBV27
J gene: TRBJ2-5
D gene: TRBD1
CDR3 DNA: TGTGCCAGCAGCGGCTCAGACAGGGGGCTGGAGACCCAGTACTTC
CDR3 protein: CASSGSDRGLETQYF

clone size: .
V gene: TRBV7-2
J gene: TRBJ2-2
D gene: .
CDR3 DNA: TGTGCCAGCAGCCATCACAGGAGGAACACCGGGGAGCTGTTTTTT
CDR3 protein: CASSHHRRNTGELFF

clone size: many
V gene: TRBV20-1
J gene: TRBJ2-1
D gene: .
CDR3 DNA: TGCAGTGCTAGAGCCCTCCATCCTCTAGCAGTGAGCTCCTACAATGAGCAGTTCTTC
CDR3 protein: CSARALHPLAVSSYNEQFF

clone size: .
V gene: TRBV11-2
J gene: TRBJ2-1
D gene: TRBD1
CDR3 DNA: TGTGCCAGCAGCTTAGTAGGGAGCGGACAGGGTCGGGACGAGCAGTTCTTC
CDR3 protein: CASSLVGSGQGRDEQFF

clone size: many
V gene: TRBV5-1
J gene: TRBJ2-7
D gene: .
CDR3 DNA: TGCGCCAGCAGCTCGGACGCGCACGCCTACGAGCAGTACTTC
CDR3 protein: CASSSDAHAYEQYF

clone size: many
V gene: TRBV7-7
J gene: TRBJ2-5
D gene: .
CDR3 DNA: TGTGCTAGCAGCTTAGGCCCTGGACAGCAAGAGACCCAGTACTTC
CDR3 protein: CASSLGPGQQETQYF

clone size: many
V gene: TRBV28
J gene: TRBJ2-3
D gene: .
CDR3 DNA: TGTGCCAGCACCTCACAACTAGGGGATACGCAGTATTTT
CDR3 protein: CASTSQLGDTQYF

clone size: .
V gene: TRBV29-1
J gene: TRBJ2-3
D gene: .
CDR3 DNA: TGCAGCGTTGAGGTCAGCCGCACAGATACGCAGTATTTT
CDR3 protein: CSVEVSRTDTQYF

clone size: many
V gene: TRBV6-5
J gene: TRBJ1-1
D gene: .
CDR3 DNA: TGTGCCAGCAGCCTAAGTCAGGCTGGGAACACTGAAGCTTTCTTT
CDR3 protein: CASSLSQAGNTEAFF

clone size: .
V gene: TRBV5-1
J gene: TRBJ2-3
D gene: .
CDR3 DNA: TGCGCCAGCAGCTTGGGCGCTCGTCAAGGCACAGATACGCAGTATTTT
CDR3 protein: CASSLGARQGTDTQYF

clone size: many
V gene: TRBV23-1
J gene: TRBJ1-4
D gene: .
CDR3 DNA: TGCGCCAGCAGTCAATCGGAGGGCTGGATCGAACTGTTTTTT
CDR3 protein: CASSQSEGWIELFF

clone size: .
V gene: TRBV29-1
J gene: TRBJ2-3
D gene: .
CDR3 DNA: TGCAGCGTTGAAGTAGGGGGGGATACGCAGTATTTT
CDR3 protein: CSVEVGGDTQYF

clone size: medium-sized
V gene: TRBV7-8
J gene: TRBJ2-1
D gene: TRBD2
CDR3 DNA: TGTGCCAGCAGCTCGCTAGCGGGGCCATACAATGAGCAGTTCTTC
CDR3 protein: CASSSLAGPYNEQFF

clone size: .
V gene: TRBV28
J gene: TRBJ1-2
D gene: TRBD1
CDR3 DNA: TGTGCCAGCAGTTATCCTTCGACAGGGAACTATGGCTACACCTTC
CDR3 protein: CASSYPSTGNYGYTF

clone size: many
V gene: TRBV20-1
J gene: TRBJ2-2
D gene: TRBD2
CDR3 DNA: TGCAGTGCTAGAGATACGCTAGCGGGAGCGGTCACCGGGGAGCTGTTTTTT
CDR3 protein: CSARDTLAGAVTGELFF

clone size: many
V gene: TRBV5-6
J gene: TRBJ2-5
D gene: .
CDR3 DNA: TGTGCCAGCAGCTTGGTTAAGGGGCCCGCGCAAGAGACCCAGTACTTC
CDR3 protein: CASSLVKGPAQETQYF

clone size: many
V gene: TRBV29-1
J gene: TRBJ2-1
D gene: TRBD1
CDR3 DNA: TGCAGCGTTGAGCAGGGGGCTTGGAATGAGCAGTTCTTC
CDR3 protein: CSVEQGAWNEQFF

clone size: many
V gene: TRBV5-8
J gene: TRBJ2-1
D gene: .
CDR3 DNA: TGTGCCAGCAGCTTGGACTTACGGTCCAATGAGCAGTTCTTC
CDR3 protein: CASSLDLRSNEQFF

clone size: many
V gene: TRBV10-3
J gene: TRBJ2-3
D gene: .
CDR3 DNA: TGTGCCATCAGTCCCCTTGGGGGGACTAGCACAGATACGCAGTATTTT
CDR3 protein: CAISPLGGTSTDTQYF

clone size: many
V gene: TRBV11-2
J gene: TRBJ1-4
D gene: .
CDR3 DNA: TGTGCCAGCAGCCCCGATGCAGCTACAAATGAAAAACTGTTTTTT
CDR3 protein: CASSPDAATNEKLFF

clone size: many
V gene: TRBV6-2/TRBV6-3
J gene: TRBJ2-4
D gene: .
CDR3 DNA: TGTGCCAGGAGGGAACCGAAAAACATTCAGTACTTC
CDR3 protein: CARREPKNIQYF

clone size: many
V gene: TRBV7-9
J gene: TRBJ2-1
D gene: TRBD2
CDR3 DNA: TGTGCCAGCAGCTTATACCGCGGGAGGAGGAATGAGCAGTTCTTC
CDR3 protein: CASSLYRGRRNEQFF

clone size: .
V gene: TRBV5-6
J gene: TRBJ1-1
D gene: .
CDR3 DNA: TGTGCCAGCAGCTTTTTGGTCGGTGAAGCTTTCTTT
CDR3 protein: CASSFLVGEAFF

clone size: many
V gene: TRBV2
J gene: TRBJ1-1
D gene: .
CDR3 DNA: TGTGCCAGCAGTCAACTGACTGCTGCAGAAGCTTTCTTT
CDR3 protein: CASSQLTAAEAFF

clone size: .
V gene: TRBV6-2/TRBV6-3
J gene: TRBJ2-7
D gene: TRBD2
CDR3 DNA: TGTGCCAGCAGGGTCCTAGCGGGGAGCTCCTACGAGCAGTACTTC
CDR3 protein: CASRVLAGSSYEQYF

clone size: many
V gene: TRBV29-1
J gene: TRBJ2-5
D gene: .
CDR3 DNA: TGCAGCGTTGGAGTCAGACAAGAGACCCAGTACTTC
CDR3 protein: CSVGVRQETQYF

clone size: many
V gene: TRBV2
J gene: TRBJ2-1
D gene: TRBD1
CDR3 DNA: TGTGCCCGGAGAGGGGGCTCTCGGAATGAGCAGTTCTTC
CDR3 protein: CARRGGSRNEQFF

clone size: .
V gene: TRBV28
J gene: TRBJ1-2
D gene: .
CDR3 DNA: TGTGCCAGCTGGGAGGGCGGAGATAACTATGGCTACACCTTC
CDR3 protein: CASWEGGDNYGYTF

clone size: many
V gene: TRBV4-3
J gene: TRBJ2-7
D gene: .
CDR3 DNA: TGCGCCAGCAGCCAAGAAGGATGGGAAGAGCAGTACTTC
CDR3 protein: CASSQEGWEEQYF

clone size: many
V gene: TRBV18
J gene: TRBJ2-3
D gene: TRBD1
CDR3 DNA: TGTGCCAGCTCACCACCCTTAGACAGGGGTGAACACACAGATACGCAGTATTTT
CDR3 protein: CASSPPLDRGEHTDTQYF

clone size: many
V gene: TRBV7-3
J gene: TRBJ2-5
D gene: .
CDR3 DNA: TGTGCCAGCAGCTTAAGCGCAGTTGAGACCCAGTACTTC
CDR3 protein: CASSLSAVETQYF

clone size: many
V gene: TRBV5-4
J gene: TRBJ2-1
D gene: TRBD2
CDR3 DNA: TGTGCCAGCAGGCTAGCGGGGGGTTCCTACAATGAGCAGTTCTTC
CDR3 protein: CASRLAGGSYNEQFF

clone size: .
V gene: TRBV7-8
J gene: TRBJ2-3
D gene: TRBD2
CDR3 DNA: TGTGCCAGCAGCCCAACTAGCGGGAGGGGTGGAGATACGCAGTATTTT
CDR3 protein: CASSPTSGRGGDTQYF

clone size: many
V gene: TRBV12-3/TRBV12-4
J gene: TRBJ2-7
D gene: TRBD2
CDR3 DNA: TGTGCCAGCAGTTGGTCCGGGAGGGCCCTCGAGCAGTACTTC
CDR3 protein: CASSWSGRALEQYF

clone size: few
V gene: TRBV4-1
J gene: TRBJ1-1
D gene: TRBD1
CDR3 DNA: TGCGCCAGCAGCCAAGCGTGGAGGGGGCGGACTGAAGCTTTCTTT
CDR3 protein: CASSQAWRGRTEAFF

clone size: many
V gene: TRBV20-1
J gene: TRBJ2-1
D gene: .
CDR3 DNA: TGCAGTGCTTCCGGGACTCATAGGTTCAATGAGCAGTTCTTC
CDR3 protein: CSASGTHRFNEQFF

clone size: many
V gene: TRBV6-2/TRBV6-3
J gene: TRBJ2-7
D gene: .
CDR3 DNA: TGTGCCAGCAGAGGCGGCAGCTCCTACGAGCAGTACTTC
CDR3 protein: CASRGGSSYEQYF

clone size: few
V gene: TRBV6-5
J gene: TRBJ2-2
D gene: TRBD2
CDR3 DNA: TGTGCCAGCAGTACTATAAACACGGGACTAGCGGGAATGGACGGGGAGCTGTTTTTT
CDR3 protein: CASSTINTGLAGMDGELFF

clone size: many
V gene: TRBV28
J gene: TRBJ2-2
D gene: TRBD1
CDR3 DNA: TGTGCCAGCAACGTTCTGGACTTGACAGGGACCGGGGAGCTGTTTTTT
CDR3 protein: CASNVLDLTGTGELFF

clone size: many
V gene: TRBV28
J gene: TRBJ1-2
D gene: .
CDR3 DNA: TGTGCCAGCAGTTCCATAGTACAGTCCTATGGCTACACCTTC
CDR3 protein: CASSSIVQSYGYTF

clone size: many
V gene: TRBV7-8
J gene: TRBJ1-1
D gene: TRBD1
CDR3 DNA: TGTGCCAGCAGCGACGCAGGGGGTATGAACACTGAAGCTTTCTTT
CDR3 protein: CASSDAGGMNTEAFF

clone size: many
V gene: TRBV6-4
J gene: TRBJ2-3
D gene: TRBD2
CDR3 DNA: TGTGCCAGCAGTGACTCGAACCAAGCGGGGGGGCCCTGGGCAGATACGCAGTATTTT
CDR3 protein: CASSDSNQAGGPWADTQYF

clone size: many
V gene: TRBV4-2
J gene: TRBJ2-1
D gene: TRBD2
CDR3 DNA: TGTGCCAGCAGCCAAGGGTCGGCTAGCGGAGGGGCTAATGAGCAGTTCTTC
CDR3 protein: CASSQGSASGGANEQFF

clone size: .
V gene: TRBV5-1
J gene: TRBJ2-1
D gene: .
CDR3 DNA: TGCGCCAGCAGCTTTGGGCGGGCCACCTACAATGAGCAGTTCTTC
CDR3 protein: CASSFGRATYNEQFF

clone size: many
V gene: TRBV7-2
J gene: TRBJ2-3
D gene: .
CDR3 DNA: TGTGCCAGCAGCTTAGTACCCCCCGCAGATACGCAGTATTTT
CDR3 protein: CASSLVPPADTQYF

clone size: many
V gene: TRBV27
J gene: TRBJ2-1
D gene: .
CDR3 DNA: TGTGCCAGCAGCCGGACTATTTCGGGCTCCTACAATGAGCAGTTCTTC
CDR3 protein: CASSRTISGSYNEQFF

clone size: many
V gene: TRBV11-2
J gene: TRBJ2-7
D gene: .
CDR3 DNA: TGTGCCAGCAGCTCCTCCTACGAGCAGTACTTC
CDR3 protein: CASSSSYEQYF

clone size: many
V gene: TRBV7-9
J gene: TRBJ2-1
D gene: .
CDR3 DNA: TGTGCCAGCGGGAGCGATGAGCAGTTCTTC
CDR3 protein: CASGSDEQFF

clone size: many
V gene: TRBV12-3/TRBV12-4
J gene: TRBJ2-4
D gene: TRBD1
CDR3 DNA: TGTGCCAGCAGATCAGGGGGACACATTCAGTACTTC
CDR3 protein: CASRSGGHIQYF

clone size: many
V gene: TRBV6-1
J gene: TRBJ1-1
D gene: .
CDR3 DNA: TGTGCCAGCAGCAGGGACGGGGGCTACACTGAAGCTTTCTTT
CDR3 protein: CASSRDGGYTEAFF

clone size: .
V gene: TRBV5-5
J gene: TRBJ2-1
D gene: .
CDR3 DNA: TGTGCCAGCAGCTTGGTAACGACCTCTCCACAGTTCTTC
CDR3 protein: CASSLVTTSPQFF

clone size: many
V gene: TRBV29-1
J gene: TRBJ2-5
D gene: TRBD1
CDR3 DNA: TGCAGCGTTGTTTCCACGGGACAGGGGGCTTTAGAGACCCAGTACTTC
CDR3 protein: CSVVSTGQGALETQYF

clone size: .
V gene: TRBV5-1
J gene: TRBJ2-1
D gene: .
CDR3 DNA: TGCGCCAGCAGCTTGACGGGGCCCTCCTACAATGAGCAGTTCTTC
CDR3 protein: CASSLTGPSYNEQFF

clone size: many
V gene: TRBV7-8
J gene: TRBJ2-2
D gene: .
CDR3 DNA: TGTGCCAGCAGCCTTGAACACCGCCCGTCTCCCGGGGAGCTGTTTTTT
CDR3 protein: CASSLEHRPSPGELFF

clone size: many
V gene: TRBV7-6
J gene: TRBJ2-5
D gene: .
CDR3 DNA: TGTGCCAGCAGCTCCCGGCAAGAGACCCAGTACTTC
CDR3 protein: CASSSRQETQYF

clone size: many
V gene: TRBV27
J gene: TRBJ2-1
D gene: .
CDR3 DNA: TGTGCCAGCAGTTTTTACAGGGAGAATGAGCAGTTCTTC
CDR3 protein: CASSFYRENEQFF

clone size: many
V gene: TRBV11-2
J gene: TRBJ2-5
D gene: .
CDR3 DNA: TGTGCCAGCAGCTTGGGGCCGGCGCAGGGGACGCGAGAGACCCAGTACTTC
CDR3 protein: CASSLGPAQGTRETQYF

clone size: many
V gene: TRBV10-3
J gene: TRBJ2-5
D gene: TRBD1
CDR3 DNA: TGTGCCATCAGCCGGGACAGGGTTAAGACCCAGTACTTC
CDR3 protein: CAISRDRVKTQYF

clone size: many
V gene: TRBV20-1
J gene: TRBJ2-1
D gene: TRBD2
CDR3 DNA: TGCAGTGCGGCTCCCGGGACTAGCGGGAGAGACAGGCAGTTCTTC
CDR3 protein: CSAAPGTSGRDRQFF

clone size: many
V gene: TRBV6-6
J gene: TRBJ1-2
D gene: .
CDR3 DNA: TGTGCCAGCAGTTCTTTCTATGGCTACACCTTC
CDR3 protein: CASSSFYGYTF